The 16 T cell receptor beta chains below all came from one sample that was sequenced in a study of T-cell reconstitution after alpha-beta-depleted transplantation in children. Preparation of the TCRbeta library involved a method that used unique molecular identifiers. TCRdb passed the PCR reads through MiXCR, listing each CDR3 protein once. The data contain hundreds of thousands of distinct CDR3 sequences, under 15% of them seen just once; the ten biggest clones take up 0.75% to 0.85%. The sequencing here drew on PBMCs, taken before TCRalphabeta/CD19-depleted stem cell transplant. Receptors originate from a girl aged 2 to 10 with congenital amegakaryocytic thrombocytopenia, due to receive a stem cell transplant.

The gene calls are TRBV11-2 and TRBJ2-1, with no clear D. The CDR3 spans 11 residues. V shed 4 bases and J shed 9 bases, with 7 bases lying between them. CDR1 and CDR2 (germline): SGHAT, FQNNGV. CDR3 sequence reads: CASSSAIEQFF. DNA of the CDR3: TGTGCCAGCAGCTCCGCTATTGAGCAGTTCTTC.

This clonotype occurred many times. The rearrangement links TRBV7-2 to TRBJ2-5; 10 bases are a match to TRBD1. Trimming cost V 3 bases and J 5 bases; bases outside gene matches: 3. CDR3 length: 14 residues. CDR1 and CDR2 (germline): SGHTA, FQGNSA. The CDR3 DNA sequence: TGTGCCAGCAGCTTTGACAGGGGGCAGGAGACCCAGTACTTC. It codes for CASSFDRGQETQYF.

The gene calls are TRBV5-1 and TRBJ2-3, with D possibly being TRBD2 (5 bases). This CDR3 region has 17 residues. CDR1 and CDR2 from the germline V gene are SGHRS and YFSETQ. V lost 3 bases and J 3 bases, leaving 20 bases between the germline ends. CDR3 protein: CASSWAEASVVTDTQYF. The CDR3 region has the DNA TGCGCCAGCAGCTGGGCGGAGGCCTCGGTTGTTACAGATACGCAGTATTTT. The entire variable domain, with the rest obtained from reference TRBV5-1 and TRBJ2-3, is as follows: KAGVTQTPRYLIKTRGQQVTLSCSPISGHRSVSWYQQTPGQGLQFLFEYFSETQRNKGNFPGRFSGRQFSNSRSEMNVSTLELGDSALYLCASSWAEASVVTDTQYFGPGTRLTVL.

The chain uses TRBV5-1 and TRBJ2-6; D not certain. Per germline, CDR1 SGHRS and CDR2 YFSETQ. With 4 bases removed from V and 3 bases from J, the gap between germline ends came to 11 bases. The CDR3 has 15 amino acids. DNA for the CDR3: TGCGCCAGCAGCGTCAGTTCAGTTGGGGCCAACGTCCTGACTTTC. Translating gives CASSVSSVGANVLTF.

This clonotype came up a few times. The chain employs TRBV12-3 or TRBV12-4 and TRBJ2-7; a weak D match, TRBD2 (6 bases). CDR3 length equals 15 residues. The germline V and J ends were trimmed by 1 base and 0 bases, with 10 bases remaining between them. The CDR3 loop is CASSLGHGSSYEQYF. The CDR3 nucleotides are TGTGCCAGCAGTTTAGGCCACGGGAGCTCCTACGAGCAGTACTTC.

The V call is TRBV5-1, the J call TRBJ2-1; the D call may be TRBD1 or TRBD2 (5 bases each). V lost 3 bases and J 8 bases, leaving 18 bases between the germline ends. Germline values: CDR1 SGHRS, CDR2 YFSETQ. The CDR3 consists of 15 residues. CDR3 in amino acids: CASSYRGRGVDEQFF. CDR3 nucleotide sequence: TGCGCCAGCAGCTACCGAGGGCGAGGGGTCGATGAGCAGTTCTTC. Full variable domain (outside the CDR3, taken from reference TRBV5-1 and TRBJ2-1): KAGVTQTPRYLIKTRGQQVTLSCSPISGHRSVSWYQQTPGQGLQFLFEYFSETQRNKGNFPGRFSGRQFSNSRSEMNVSTLELGDSALYLCASSYRGRGVDEQFFGPGTRLTVL.

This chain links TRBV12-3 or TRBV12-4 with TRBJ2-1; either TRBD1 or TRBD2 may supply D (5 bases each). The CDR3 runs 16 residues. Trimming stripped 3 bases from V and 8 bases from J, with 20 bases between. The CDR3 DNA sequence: TGTGCCAGCAGTTTTACGGGGAGCCAGGGTCGTCATGAGCAGTTCTTC. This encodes CASSFTGSQGRHEQFF.

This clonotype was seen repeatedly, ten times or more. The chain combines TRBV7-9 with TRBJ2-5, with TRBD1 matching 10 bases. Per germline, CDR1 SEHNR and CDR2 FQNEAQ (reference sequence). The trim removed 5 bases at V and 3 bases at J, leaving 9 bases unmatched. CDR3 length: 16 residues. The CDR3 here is CASSDIRDRGKETQYF. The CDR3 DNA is TGTGCCAGCAGCGACATCAGGGACAGGGGAAAAGAGACCCAGTACTTC.

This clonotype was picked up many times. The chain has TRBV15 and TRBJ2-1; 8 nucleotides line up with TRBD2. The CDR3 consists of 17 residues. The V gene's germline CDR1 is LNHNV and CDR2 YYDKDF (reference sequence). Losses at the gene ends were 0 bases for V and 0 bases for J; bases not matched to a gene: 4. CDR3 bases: TGTGCCACCAGCAGAGATTTAGCGGGAAGCTCCTACAATGAGCAGTTCTTC. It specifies CATSRDLAGSSYNEQFF.

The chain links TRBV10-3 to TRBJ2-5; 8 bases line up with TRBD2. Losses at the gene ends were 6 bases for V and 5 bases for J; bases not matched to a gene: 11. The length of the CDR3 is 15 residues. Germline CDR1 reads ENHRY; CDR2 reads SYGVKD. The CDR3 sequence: CAISQHIAGRETQYF. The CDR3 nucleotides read TGTGCCATCAGCCAGCATATAGCGGGACGGGAGACCCAGTACTTC.

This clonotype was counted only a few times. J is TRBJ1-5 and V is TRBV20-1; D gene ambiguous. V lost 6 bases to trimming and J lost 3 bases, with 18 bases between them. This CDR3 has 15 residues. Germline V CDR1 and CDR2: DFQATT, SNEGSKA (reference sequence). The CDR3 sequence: CSAKQIKGFNQPQHF. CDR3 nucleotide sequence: TGCAGTGCCAAACAAATCAAGGGTTTCAATCAGCCCCAGCATTTT.

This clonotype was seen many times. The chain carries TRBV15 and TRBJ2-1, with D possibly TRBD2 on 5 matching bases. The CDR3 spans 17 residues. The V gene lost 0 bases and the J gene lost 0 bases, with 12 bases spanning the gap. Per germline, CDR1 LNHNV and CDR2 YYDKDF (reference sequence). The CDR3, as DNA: TGTGCCACCAGCAGAGATCATGGACTCATCTCCTACAATGAGCAGTTCTTC. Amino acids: CATSRDHGLISYNEQFF.

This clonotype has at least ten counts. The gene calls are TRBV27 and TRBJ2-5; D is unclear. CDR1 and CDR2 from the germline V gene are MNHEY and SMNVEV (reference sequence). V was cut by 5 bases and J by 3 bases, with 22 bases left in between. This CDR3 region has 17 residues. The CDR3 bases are TGTGCCAGCAGTCCCCTTTGGATACCCAATCCAGAAGAGACCCAGTACTTC. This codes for CASSPLWIPNPEETQYF.

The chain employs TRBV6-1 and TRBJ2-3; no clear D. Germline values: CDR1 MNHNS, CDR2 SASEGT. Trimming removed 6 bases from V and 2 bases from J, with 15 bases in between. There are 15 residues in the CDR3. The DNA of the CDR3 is TGTGCCAGCAGCCCCCGAGGCCTTTTCACAGATACGCAGTATTTT. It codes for CASSPRGLFTDTQYF.

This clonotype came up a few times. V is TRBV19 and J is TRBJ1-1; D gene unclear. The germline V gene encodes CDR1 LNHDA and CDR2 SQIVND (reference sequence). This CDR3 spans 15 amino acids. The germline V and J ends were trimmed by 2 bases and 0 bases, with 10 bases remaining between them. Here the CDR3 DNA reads TGTGCCAGTAGTATACGTGGCTGGGTGAACACTGAAGCTTTCTTT. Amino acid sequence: CASSIRGWVNTEAFF.

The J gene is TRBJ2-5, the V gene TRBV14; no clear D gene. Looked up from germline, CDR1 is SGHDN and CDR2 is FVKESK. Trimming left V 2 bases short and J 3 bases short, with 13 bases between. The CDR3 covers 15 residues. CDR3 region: CASSQKVPGEETQYF. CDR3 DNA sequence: TGTGCCAGCAGCCAAAAAGTCCCCGGAGAAGAGACCCAGTACTTC.